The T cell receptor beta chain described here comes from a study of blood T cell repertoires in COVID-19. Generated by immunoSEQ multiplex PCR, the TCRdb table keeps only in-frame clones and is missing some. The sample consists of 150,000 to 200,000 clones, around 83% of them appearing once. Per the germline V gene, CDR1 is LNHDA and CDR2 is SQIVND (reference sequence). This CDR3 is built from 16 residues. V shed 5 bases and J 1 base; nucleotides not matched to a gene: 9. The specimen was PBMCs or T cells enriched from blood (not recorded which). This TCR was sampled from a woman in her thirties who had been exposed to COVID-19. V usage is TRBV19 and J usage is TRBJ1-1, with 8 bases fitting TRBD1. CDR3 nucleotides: TGTGCCAGTAGTCTTCGTCCCGGGACAGGGAACACTGAAGCTTTCTTT. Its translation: CASSLRPGTGNTEAFF.